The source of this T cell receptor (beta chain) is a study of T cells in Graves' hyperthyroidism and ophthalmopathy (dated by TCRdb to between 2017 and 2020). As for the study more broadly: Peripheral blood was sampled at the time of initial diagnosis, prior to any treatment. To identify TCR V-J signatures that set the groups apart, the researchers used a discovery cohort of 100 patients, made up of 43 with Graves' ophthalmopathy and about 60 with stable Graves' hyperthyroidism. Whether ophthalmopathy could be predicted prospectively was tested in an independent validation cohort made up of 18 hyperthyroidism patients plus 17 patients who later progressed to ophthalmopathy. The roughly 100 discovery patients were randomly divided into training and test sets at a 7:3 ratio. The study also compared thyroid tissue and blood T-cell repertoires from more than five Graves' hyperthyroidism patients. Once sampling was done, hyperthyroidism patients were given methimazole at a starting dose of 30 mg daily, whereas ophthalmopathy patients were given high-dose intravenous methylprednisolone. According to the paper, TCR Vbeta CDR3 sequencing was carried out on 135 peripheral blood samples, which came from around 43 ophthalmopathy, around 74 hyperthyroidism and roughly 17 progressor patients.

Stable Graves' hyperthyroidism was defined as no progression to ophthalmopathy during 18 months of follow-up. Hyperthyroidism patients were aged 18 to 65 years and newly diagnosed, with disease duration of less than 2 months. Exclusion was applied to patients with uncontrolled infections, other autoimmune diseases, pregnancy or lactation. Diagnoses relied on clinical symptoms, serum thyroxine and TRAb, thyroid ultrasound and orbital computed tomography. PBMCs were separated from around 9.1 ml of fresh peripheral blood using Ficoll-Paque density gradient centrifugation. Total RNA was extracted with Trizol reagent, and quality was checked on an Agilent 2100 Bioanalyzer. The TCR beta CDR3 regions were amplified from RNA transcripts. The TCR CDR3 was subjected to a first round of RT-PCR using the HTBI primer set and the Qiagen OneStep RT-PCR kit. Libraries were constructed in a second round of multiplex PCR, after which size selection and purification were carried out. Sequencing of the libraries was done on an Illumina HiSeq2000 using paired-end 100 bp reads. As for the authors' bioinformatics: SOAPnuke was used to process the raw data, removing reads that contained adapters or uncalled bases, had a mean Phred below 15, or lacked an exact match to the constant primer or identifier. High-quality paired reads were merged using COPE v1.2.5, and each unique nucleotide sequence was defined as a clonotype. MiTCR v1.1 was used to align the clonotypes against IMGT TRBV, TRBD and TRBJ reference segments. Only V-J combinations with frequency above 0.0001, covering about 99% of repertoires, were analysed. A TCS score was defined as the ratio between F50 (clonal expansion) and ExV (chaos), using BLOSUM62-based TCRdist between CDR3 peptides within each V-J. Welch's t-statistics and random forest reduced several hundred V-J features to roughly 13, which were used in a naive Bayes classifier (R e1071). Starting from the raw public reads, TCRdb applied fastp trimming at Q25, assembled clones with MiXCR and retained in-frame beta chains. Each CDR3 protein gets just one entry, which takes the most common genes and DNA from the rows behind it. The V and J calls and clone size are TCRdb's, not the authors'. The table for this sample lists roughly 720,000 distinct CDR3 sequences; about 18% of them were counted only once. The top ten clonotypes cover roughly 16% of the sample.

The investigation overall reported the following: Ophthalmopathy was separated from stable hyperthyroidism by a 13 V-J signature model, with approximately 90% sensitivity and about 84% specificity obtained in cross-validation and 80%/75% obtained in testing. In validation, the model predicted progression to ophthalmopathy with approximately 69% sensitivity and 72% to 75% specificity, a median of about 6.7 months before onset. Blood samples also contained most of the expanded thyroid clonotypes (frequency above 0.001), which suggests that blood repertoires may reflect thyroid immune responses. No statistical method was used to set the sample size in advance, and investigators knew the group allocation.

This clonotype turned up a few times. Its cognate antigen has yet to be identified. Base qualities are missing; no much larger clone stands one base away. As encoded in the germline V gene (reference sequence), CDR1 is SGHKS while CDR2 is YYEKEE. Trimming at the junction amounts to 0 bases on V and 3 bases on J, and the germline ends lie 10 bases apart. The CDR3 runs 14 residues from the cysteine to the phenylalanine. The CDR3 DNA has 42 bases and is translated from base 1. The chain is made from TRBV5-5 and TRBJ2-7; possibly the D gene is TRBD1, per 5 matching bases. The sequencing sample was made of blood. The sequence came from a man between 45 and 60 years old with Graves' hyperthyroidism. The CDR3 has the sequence CASSLEPGYYEQYF. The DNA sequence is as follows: TGTGCCAGCAGCTTGGAACCAGGGTACTACGAGCAGTACTTC.